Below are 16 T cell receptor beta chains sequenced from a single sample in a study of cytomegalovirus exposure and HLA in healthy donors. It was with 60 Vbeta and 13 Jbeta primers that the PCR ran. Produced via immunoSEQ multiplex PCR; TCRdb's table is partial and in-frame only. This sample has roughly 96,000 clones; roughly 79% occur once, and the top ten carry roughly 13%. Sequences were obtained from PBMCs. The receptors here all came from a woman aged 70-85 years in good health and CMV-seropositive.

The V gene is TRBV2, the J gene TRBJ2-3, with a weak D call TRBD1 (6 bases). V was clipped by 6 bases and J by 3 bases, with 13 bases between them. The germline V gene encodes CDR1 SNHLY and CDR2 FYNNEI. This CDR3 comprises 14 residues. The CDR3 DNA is TGTGCCAGCAGGGTGGAGCAGGGGACAGATACGCAGTATTTT. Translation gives CASRVEQGTDTQYF. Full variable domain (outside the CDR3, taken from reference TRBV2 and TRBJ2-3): EPEVTQTPSHQVTQMGQEVILRCVPISNHLYFYWYRQILGQKVEFLVSFYNNEISEKSEIFDDQFSVERPDGSNFTLKIRSTKLEDSAMYFCASRVEQGTDTQYFGPGTRLTVL.

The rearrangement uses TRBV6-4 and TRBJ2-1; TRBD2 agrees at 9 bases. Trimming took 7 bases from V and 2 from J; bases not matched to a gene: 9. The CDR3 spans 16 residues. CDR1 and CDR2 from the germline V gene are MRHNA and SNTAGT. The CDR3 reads CASTRLAGATYNEQFF. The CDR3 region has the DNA TGTGCCAGCACCCGATTAGCGGGGGCTACCTACAATGAGCAGTTCTTC.

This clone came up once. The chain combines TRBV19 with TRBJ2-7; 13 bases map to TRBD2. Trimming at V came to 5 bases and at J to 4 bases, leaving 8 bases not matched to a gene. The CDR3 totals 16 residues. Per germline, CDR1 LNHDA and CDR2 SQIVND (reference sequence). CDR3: CASSSRTSGRMYEQYF. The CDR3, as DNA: TGTGCCAGTAGTTCCAGGACTAGCGGGAGAATGTACGAGCAGTACTTC. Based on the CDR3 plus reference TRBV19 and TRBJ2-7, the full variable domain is DGGITQSPKYLFRKEGQNVTLSCEQNLNHDAMYWYRQDPGQGLRLIYYSQIVNDFQKGDIAEGYSVSREKKESFPLTVTSAQKNPTAFYLCASSSRTSGRMYEQYFGPGTRLTVT.

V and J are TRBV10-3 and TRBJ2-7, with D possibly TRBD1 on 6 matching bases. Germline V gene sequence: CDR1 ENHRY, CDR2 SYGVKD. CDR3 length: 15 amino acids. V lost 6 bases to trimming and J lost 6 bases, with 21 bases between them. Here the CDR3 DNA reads TGTGCCATCAGCGGTGTGTTTAGGGGGACCAGCGAGCAGTACTTC. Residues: CAISGVFRGTSEQYF.

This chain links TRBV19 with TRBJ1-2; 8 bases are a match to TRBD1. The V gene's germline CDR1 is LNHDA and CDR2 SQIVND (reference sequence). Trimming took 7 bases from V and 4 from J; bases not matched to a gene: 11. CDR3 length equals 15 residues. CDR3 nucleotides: TGTGCCAGTACGGCAGGGGGCGGGGGAGCCTATGGCTACACCTTC. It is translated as CASTAGGGGAYGYTF.

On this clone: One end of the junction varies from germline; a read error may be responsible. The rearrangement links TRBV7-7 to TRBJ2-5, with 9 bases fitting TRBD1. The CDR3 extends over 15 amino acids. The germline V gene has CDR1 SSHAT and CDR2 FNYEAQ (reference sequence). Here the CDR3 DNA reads TGTGCTAGCAGCCCCAGGACAGGGGATTATTCGGCCCAGTACTTC. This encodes CASSPRTGDYSAQYF.

The CDR3 protein is CASSEETGYYGYTF. CDR3 sequence (DNA): TGTGCCAGCAGTGAAGAGACAGGGTACTATGGCTACACCTTC. The V call is TRBV2, the J call TRBJ1-2; 7 nucleotides align to TRBD1. Germline CDR1 SNHLY, CDR2 FYNNEI. V lost 1 base and J lost 3; bases outside the gene matches: 2. The CDR3 consists of 14 residues.

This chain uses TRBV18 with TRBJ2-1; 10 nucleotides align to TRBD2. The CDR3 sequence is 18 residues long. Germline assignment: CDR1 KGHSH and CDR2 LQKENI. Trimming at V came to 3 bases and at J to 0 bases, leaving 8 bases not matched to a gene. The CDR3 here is CASSPGGLAPSSYNEQFF. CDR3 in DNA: TGTGCCAGCTCACCGGGGGGACTAGCGCCAAGCTCCTACAATGAGCAGTTCTTC.

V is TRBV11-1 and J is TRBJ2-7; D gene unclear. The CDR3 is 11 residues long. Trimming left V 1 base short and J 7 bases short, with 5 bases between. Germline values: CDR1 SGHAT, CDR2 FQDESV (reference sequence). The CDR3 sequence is CASSLVGEQYF. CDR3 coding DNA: TGTGCCAGCAGCTTAGTCGGGGAGCAGTACTTC. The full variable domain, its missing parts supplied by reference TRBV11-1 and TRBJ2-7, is EAEVAQSPRYKITEKSQAVAFWCDPISGHATLYWYRQILGQGPELLVQFQDESVVDDSQLPKDRFSAERLKGVDSTLKIQPAELGDSAMYLCASSLVGEQYFGPGTRLTVT.

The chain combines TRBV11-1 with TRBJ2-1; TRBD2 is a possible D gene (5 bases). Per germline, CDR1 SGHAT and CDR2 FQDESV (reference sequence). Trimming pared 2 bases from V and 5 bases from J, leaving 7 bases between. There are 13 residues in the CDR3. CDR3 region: CASSLRGNNEQFF. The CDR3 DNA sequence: TGTGCCAGCAGCTTACGGGGAAACAATGAGCAGTTCTTC.

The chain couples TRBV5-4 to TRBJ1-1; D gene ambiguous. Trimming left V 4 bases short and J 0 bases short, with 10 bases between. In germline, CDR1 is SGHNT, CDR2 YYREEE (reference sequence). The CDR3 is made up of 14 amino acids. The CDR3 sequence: CASSLRSLNTEAFF. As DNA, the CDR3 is TGTGCCAGCAGCCTCCGGAGCTTGAACACTGAAGCTTTCTTT. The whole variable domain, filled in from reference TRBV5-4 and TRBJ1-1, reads ETGVTQSPTHLIKTRGQQVTLRCSSQSGHNTVSWYQQALGQGPQFIFQYYREEENGRGNFPPRFSGLQFPNYSSELNVNALELDDSALYLCASSLRSLNTEAFFGQGTRLTVV.

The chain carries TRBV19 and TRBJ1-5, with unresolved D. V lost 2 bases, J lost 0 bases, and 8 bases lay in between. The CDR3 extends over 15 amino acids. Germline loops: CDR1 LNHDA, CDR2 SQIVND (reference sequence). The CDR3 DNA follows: TGTGCCAGTAGTATACAGATTAATAGCAATCAGCCCCAGCATTTT. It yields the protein CASSIQINSNQPQHF.

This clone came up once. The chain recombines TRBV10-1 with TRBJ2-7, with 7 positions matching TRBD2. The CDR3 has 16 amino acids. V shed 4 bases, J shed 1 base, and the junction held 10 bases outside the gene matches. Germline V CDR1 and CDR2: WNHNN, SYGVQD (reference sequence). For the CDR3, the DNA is TGCGCCAGCAGTGGTTCGGCTCGCGGGAGATCCTACGAGCAGTACTTC. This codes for CASSGSARGRSYEQYF.

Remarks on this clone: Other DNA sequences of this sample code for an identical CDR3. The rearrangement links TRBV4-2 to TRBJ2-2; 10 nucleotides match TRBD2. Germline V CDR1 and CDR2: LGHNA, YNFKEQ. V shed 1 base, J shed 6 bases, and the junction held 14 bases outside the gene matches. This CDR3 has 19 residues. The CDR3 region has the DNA TGTGCCAGCAGCCAAGTGAGCGGGGGGGCCAAAGCCCGCGCCGGGGAGCTGTTTTTT. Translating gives CASSQVSGGAKARAGELFF.

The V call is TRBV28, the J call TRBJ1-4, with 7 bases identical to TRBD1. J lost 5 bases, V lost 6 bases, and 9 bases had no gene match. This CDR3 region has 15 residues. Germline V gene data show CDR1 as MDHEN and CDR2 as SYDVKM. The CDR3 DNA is TGTGCCAGCAGCCCGACAGGGACTGCGAATGAAAAACTGTTTTTT. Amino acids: CASSPTGTANEKLFF. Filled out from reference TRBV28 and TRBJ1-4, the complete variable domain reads DVKVTQSSRYLVKRTGEKVFLECVQDMDHENMFWYRQDPGLGLRLIYFSYDVKMKEKGDIPEGYSVSREKKERFSLILESASTNQTSMYLCASSPTGTANEKLFFGSGTQLSVL.

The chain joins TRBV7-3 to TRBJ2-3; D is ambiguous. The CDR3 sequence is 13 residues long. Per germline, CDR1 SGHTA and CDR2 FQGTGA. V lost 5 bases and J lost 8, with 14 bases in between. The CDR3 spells CASSPESLGTQYF. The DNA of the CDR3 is TGTGCCAGCAGCCCAGAATCCCTAGGTACGCAGTATTTT.